Below, one T cell receptor (beta chain) is given with its context. Looked up from germline, CDR1 is MDHEN and CDR2 is SYDVKM. The CDR3 covers 11 residues. V was cut by 3 bases and J by 15 bases, with 12 bases left in between. The data originate from a study of blood T cell repertoires in COVID-19. The overall study: Some COVID-19 samples were acute and others convalescent; all came from the United States, Italy and Spain. T cells, B-cell-depleted T cells, or PBMCs provided the cDNA or gDNA that served as material.

Clones were read by immunoSEQ multiplex PCR, and TCRdb kept only the in-frame ones, dropping some. The table lists 110,000 to 150,000 clones, about 87% of them singletons. The clonotype originates from a human donor in a cohort sampled during active COVID-19. The sequenced sample consisted of peripheral blood. The chain is built from TRBV28 and TRBJ2-1; a weak D match, TRBD2 (6 bases). This chain's CDR3 is CASSLTTRRFF. In nucleotides, the CDR3 is TGTGCCAGCAGTTTGACGACTAGGCGGTTCTTC.